This T cell receptor beta chain stems from a study of shared clonotypes between healthy human individuals. Study background: Per-donor plates numbered three CD4 naive, three CD4 memory, two CD8 naive and one CD8 memory.

Sequencing was performed with immunoSEQ multiplex PCR; in TCRdb, only in-frame clones are kept and a portion is missing. The sample yields 2 million to 2.5 million clones, 85% to 95% seen once. The CDR3 contains 13 residues. V lost 5 bases and J lost 7; bases outside the gene matches: 5. Germline CDR1 reads SGHNT; CDR2 reads YYREEE (reference sequence). Study-wide results and caveats: Generation probabilities of non-shared clonotypes were lower (relative to those shared by all four donors). Naive subsets generally exceeded memory subsets in estimated richness.

In regard to this clone: Its antigen is still unknown.

J is TRBJ2-7 and V is TRBV5-4; 11 bases align to TRBD1. This receptor was identified in a man between 18 and 35 years old in good health. Some clones in this sample may be carry-over from other donors' samples. The sequenced material came from naive CD4+ T cells from PBMCs. The subset here: CD45RA+ positively selected. CDR3 amino acids: CASREGTGGEQYF. The CDR3 bases are TGTGCCAGCAGAGAAGGGACAGGGGGTGAGCAGTACTTC.